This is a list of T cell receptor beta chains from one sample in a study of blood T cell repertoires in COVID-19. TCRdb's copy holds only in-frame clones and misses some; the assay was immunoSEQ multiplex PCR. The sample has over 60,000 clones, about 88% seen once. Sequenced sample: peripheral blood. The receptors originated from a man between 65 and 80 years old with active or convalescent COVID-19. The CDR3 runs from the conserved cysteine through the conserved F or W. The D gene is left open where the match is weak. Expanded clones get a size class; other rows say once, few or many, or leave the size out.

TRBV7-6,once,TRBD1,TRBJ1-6,CASSLRGQGYNSPLHF,TGTGCCAGCAGCCTTCGTGGACAGGGTTATAATTCACCCCTCCACTTT
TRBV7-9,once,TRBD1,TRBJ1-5,CASSRGQGRQPQHF,TGTGCCAGCAGCCGGGGACAGGGTAGACAGCCCCAGCATTTT
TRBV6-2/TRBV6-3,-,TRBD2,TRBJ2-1,CASSYNSGSFDEQFF,TGTGCCAGCAGTTATAATAGCGGGAGTTTCGATGAGCAGTTCTTC
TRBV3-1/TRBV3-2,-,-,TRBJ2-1,CASSQGTTNEQFF,TGTGCCAGCAGCCAAGGGACTACCAATGAGCAGTTCTTC
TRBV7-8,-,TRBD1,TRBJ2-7,CASSFPTGGKNEQYF,TGTGCCAGCAGCTTCCCGACAGGGGGAAAGAACGAGCAGTACTTC
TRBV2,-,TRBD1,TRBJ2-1,CASGGGRDRDNYNEQFF,TGTGCCAGCGGAGGAGGACGGGACAGGGATAATTACAATGAGCAGTTCTTC
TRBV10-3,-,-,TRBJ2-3,CATHSGAGDTQYF,TGTGCCACCCATTCAGGGGCTGGAGATACGCAGTATTTT
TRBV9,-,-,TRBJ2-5,CASSGGYQETQYF,TGTGCCAGCAGCGGAGGGTACCAAGAGACCCAGTACTTC
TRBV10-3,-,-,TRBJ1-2,CAISESRLNYGYTF,TGTGCCATCAGTGAGTCTCGACTGAACTATGGCTACACCTTC
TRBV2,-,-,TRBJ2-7,CASGWGDFYEQYF,TGTGCCAGCGGCTGGGGGGATTTCTACGAGCAGTACTTC
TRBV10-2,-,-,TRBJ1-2,CASSEGEYISGYTF,TGCGCCAGCAGTGAGGGGGAGTACATTTCTGGCTACACCTTC
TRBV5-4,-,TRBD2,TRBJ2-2,CASSPGLAGAAGELFF,TGTGCCAGCAGCCCTGGACTAGCGGGAGCGGCCGGGGAGCTGTTTTTT
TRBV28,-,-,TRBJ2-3,CASNPYGGIQDTQYF,TGTGCCAGCAACCCCTATGGGGGGATACAAGATACGCAGTATTTT
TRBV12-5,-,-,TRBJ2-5,CASGLVIKTQYF,TGTGCTAGTGGTTTGGTAATCAAGACCCAGTACTTC
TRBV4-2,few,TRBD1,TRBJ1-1,CASSPDRGLWAFF,TGTGCCAGCAGCCCAGACAGGGGTCTTTGGGCTTTCTTT
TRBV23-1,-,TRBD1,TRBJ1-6,CASSHPPDRGLYNSPLHF,TGCGCCAGCAGTCACCCCCCGGACAGGGGCCTCTATAATTCACCCCTCCACTTT
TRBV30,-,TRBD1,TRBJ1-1,CAWSRTGAGTEAFF,TGTGCCTGGAGTAGGACAGGGGCCGGGACTGAAGCTTTCTTT
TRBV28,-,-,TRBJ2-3,CASMGISTDTQYF,TGTGCCAGCATGGGCATCAGCACAGATACGCAGTATTTT
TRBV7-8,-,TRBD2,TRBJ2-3,CASSPNPGLAPDTQYF,TGTGCCAGCAGCCCCAATCCGGGACTAGCCCCAGATACGCAGTATTTT
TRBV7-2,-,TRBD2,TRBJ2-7,CASSIVALAGPYEQYF,TGTGCCAGCAGCATAGTCGCCCTAGCGGGACCCTACGAGCAGTACTTC
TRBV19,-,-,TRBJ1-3,CASRQGIGNTIYF,TGTGCCAGTAGACAGGGAATTGGAAACACCATATATTTT
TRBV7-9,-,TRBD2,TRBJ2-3,CASSLGLAGRTDTQYF,TGTGCCAGCAGCTTAGGGCTAGCGGGCCGCACAGATACGCAGTATTTT
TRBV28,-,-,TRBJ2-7,CASRGAYEQYF,TGTGCCAGTCGCGGAGCCTACGAGCAGTACTTC
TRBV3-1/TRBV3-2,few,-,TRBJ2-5,CASSDKISFSETQYF,TGTGCCAGCAGCGACAAGATTTCTTTCTCTGAGACCCAGTACTTC
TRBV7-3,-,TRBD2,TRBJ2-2,CASSLSRTSGINTGELFF,TGTGCCAGCAGCTTGTCTCGGACTAGCGGGATAAACACCGGGGAGCTGTTTTTT
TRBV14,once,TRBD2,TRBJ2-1,CASSRTSGGASEQFF,TGTGCCAGCAGCCGAACTAGCGGGGGGGCCAGTGAGCAGTTCTTC
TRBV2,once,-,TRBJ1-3,CASRKDIGNTIYF,TGTGCCAGCAGGAAGGACATTGGAAACACCATATATTTT
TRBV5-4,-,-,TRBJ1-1,CASSLTGENTEAFF,TGTGCCAGCAGTCTGACAGGAGAGAACACTGAAGCTTTCTTT
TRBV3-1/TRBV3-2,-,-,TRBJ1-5,CASSPGGGNQPQHF,TGTGCCAGCAGCCCAGGTGGTGGCAATCAGCCCCAGCATTTT